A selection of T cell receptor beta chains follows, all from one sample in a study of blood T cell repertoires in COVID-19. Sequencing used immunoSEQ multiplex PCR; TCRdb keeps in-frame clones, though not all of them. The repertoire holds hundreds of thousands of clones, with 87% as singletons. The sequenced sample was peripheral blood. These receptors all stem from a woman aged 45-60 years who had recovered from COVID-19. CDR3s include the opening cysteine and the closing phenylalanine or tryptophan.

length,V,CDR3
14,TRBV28,CASSLAVPSYEQYF
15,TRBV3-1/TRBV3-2,CASSLSGGATGEQYF
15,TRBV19,CASSMASGGQETQYF
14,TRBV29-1,CSVGQILNTDTQYF
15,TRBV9,CASSVEDRGNSPLHF
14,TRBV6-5,CASILDRGPYEQYF
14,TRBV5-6,CASRLAGGGYEQYF
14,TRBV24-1,CATSGSYSNQPQHF
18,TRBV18,CASSEVYSGGEGNTEAFF
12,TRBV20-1,CSASLLLYEQYF
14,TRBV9,CASSDSGSSYEQYF
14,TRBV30,CAWSVIISGNTIYF
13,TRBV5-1,CASSLAGDAEAFF
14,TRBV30,CAWTPPELGRTQYF
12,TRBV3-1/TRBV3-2,CASSRAAGGYTF
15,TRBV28,CASGSDRVRVDEQFF
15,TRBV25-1,CASSEYWLQQETQYF
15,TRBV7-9,CASRATGTANTEAFF
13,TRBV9,CASSVWAYNEQFF
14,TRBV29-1,CSVGGRQGPYEQYF
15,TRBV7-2,CASSLGWDSLYEQYF
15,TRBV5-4,CASSLEGGRGEKLFF
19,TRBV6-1,CASSVAGIPTVLYNSPLHF
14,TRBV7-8,CASSIEWTSDEQFF
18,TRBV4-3,CASSHPTGTVSGTDTQYF
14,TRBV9,CASSVAGLQETQYF
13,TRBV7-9,CASAPDRNTEAFF
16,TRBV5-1,CASSRTGTSGTDTQYF
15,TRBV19,CASSTIAASSYEQYF
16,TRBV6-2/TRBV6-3,CASSYFDLRSTDTQYF
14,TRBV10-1,CASSESGLAGVQYF
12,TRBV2,CAAGGGEGPQHF
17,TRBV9,CASSQWLAGTGTDTQYF
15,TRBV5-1,CASSLGRISTDTQYF
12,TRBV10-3,CAIRGLEDTQYF
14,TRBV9,CASSVPDGNYGYTF
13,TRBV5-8,CASKGVSKDGYTF
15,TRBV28,CASSPGTGISYEQYF
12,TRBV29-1,CSVGDLTNEQFF
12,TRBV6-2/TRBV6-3,CASSPEGQPQHF
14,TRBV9,CASRQGSNTGELFF
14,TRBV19,CASSFRETDQPQHF
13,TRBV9,CASSVEMNTEAFF
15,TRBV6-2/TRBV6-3,CASSWTSGSSGELFF
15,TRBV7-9,CASSGVRTGQETQYF
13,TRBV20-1,CSASRGGHNEQFF
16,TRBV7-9,CASSLGTSGYTDTQYF
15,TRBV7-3,CASSLGTSTLNEQFF
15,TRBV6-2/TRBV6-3,CASSYLLAGQETQYF
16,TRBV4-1,CASTSSGGRNTGELFF
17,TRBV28,CASIQPAGGQNPYGYTF
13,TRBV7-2,CASSARVTGELFF
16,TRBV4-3,CASSQEPGSAGNTIYF
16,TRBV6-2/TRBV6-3,CASSDQTRGRNQPQHF